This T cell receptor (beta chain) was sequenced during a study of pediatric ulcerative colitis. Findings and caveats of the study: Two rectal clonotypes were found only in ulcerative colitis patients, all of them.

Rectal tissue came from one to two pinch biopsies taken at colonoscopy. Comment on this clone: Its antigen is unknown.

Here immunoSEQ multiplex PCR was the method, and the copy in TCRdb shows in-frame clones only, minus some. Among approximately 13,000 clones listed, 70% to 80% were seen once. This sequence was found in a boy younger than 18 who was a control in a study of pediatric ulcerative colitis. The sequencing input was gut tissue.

CDR3 bases: TGTGCCAGTAGTGCGCGGACAGACGTCTCAAACAATGAGCAGTTCTTC. This sequence encodes CASSARTDVSNNEQFF. The V call is TRBV19, the J call TRBJ2-1, with a weak D call TRBD1 (6 bases). The germline gives CDR1 LNHDA, CDR2 SQIVND (reference sequence). V was cut by 5 bases and J by 5 bases, with 19 bases left in between. The CDR3 is 16 amino acids.